This T cell receptor (beta chain) was sequenced during a study of response to subunit inactivated influenza vaccine. General study results and limits: Authors suggested that a seasonal influenza vaccination recruits few new T cells each time.

Points on this clonotype: Its antigen is still unknown.

The CDR3 is 16 residues long. Germline-derived CDR1 and CDR2 are LGHNA and YSLEER. V trimming: 1 base; J trimming: 5 bases; junction bases outside the gene matches: 10. From the RT-PCR reads, TCRdb called clonotypes with MiXCR, one entry per CDR3 protein. This sample carries about 650,000 distinct CDR3 sequences, less than 15% of them seen once, and the ten largest clones take 7.5% to 8%. The TCR comes from a man in his fifties who received an inactivated influenza vaccine. The chain recombines TRBV4-3 with TRBJ2-5, with 7 positions matching TRBD2. This specimen was PBMCs from blood, taken around 14 days before vaccination. The CDR3 here is CASSQGYGGGRETQYF. The CDR3 nucleotides read TGCGCCAGCAGCCAAGGGTACGGCGGGGGTCGGGAGACCCAGTACTTC.